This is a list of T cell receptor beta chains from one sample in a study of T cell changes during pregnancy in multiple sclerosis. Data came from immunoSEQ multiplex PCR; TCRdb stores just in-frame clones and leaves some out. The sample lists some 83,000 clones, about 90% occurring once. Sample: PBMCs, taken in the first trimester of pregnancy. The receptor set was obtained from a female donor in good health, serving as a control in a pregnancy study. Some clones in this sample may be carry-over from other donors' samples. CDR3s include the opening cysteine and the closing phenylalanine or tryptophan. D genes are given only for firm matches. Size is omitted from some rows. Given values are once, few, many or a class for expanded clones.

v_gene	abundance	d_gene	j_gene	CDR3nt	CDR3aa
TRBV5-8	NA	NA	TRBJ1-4	TGTGCCAGCAGCAACCGGGATCTTAGTGAAAAACTGTTTTTT	CASSNRDLSEKLFF
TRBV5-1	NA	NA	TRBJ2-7	TGCGCCAGCAGCTTCGGGGTCGAGGCCTACGAGCAGTACTTC	CASSFGVEAYEQYF
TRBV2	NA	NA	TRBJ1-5	TGTGCCAGCAGTGTATATGGGGCAGGGGTGGGACAGCCCCAGCATTTT	CASSVYGAGVGQPQHF
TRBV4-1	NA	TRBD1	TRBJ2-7	TGCGCCAGCAGCCCAGCGACAGGGGGGTCCTACGAGCAGTACTTC	CASSPATGGSYEQYF
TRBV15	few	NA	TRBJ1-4	TGTGCCACCAGCAGCTCAGGGGAACCTAATGAAAAACTGTTTTTT	CATSSSGEPNEKLFF
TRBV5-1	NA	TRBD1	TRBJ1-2	TGCGCCAGCAGCCCGAGACAGGGTGCTAACTATGGCTACACCTTC	CASSPRQGANYGYTF
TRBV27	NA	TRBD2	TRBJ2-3	TGTGCCAGCAGTTTAATAGCGGGAGAGGGCACAGATACGCAGTATTTT	CASSLIAGEGTDTQYF
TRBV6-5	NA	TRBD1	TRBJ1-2	TGTGCCAGCAGTTACTTACAGGGGCGGGCTAACTATGGCTACACCTTC	CASSYLQGRANYGYTF
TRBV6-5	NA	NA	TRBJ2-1	TGTGCCAGCAGTTACTCCGTAAGGGGCGGTGAGCAGTTCTTC	CASSYSVRGGEQFF
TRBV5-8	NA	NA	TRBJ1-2	TGTGCCAGCAGCTTAGGAGGGGCGGTTGGCTACACCTTC	CASSLGGAVGYTF
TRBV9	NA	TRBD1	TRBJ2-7	TGTGCCAGCAGCGCGGGACAGGGGTTATTGCGGGAATTC	CASSAGQGLLREF
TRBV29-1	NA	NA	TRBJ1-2	TGCAGCGTTGGTGGAAGGGTACAGGACTATGGCTACACCTTC	CSVGGRVQDYGYTF
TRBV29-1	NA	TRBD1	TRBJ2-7	TGCAGCGCGGGGGCCGGACAGGGGACTCAGCAGTACTTC	CSAGAGQGTQQYF
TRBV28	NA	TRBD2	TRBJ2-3	TGTGCCAGTGGGGGGACTAGCGAACTAGATACGCAGTATTTT	CASGGTSELDTQYF
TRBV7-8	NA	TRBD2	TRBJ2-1	TGTGCCAGCAGCTCCAGGACTAGCGGGGGGAATGCGGAGCAGTTCTTC	CASSSRTSGGNAEQFF
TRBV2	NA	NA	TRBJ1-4	TGTGCCTGCCGGGCAGGCGAGGGCGAAAAACTGTTTTTT	CACRAGEGEKLFF
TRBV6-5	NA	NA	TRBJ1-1	TGTGCCAGCAGTCCAACGGGACACGGGAACACTGAAGCTTTCTTT	CASSPTGHGNTEAFF
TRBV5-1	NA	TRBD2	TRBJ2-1	TGCGCCAGCAGCTACCGGGACTACCACTACAATGAGCAGTTCTTC	CASSYRDYHYNEQFF
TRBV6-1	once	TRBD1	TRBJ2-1	TGTGCCAGCAGTCCCGACAGGGGGCAGTTCTTC	CASSPDRGQFF
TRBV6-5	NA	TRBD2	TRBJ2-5	TGTGCCAGCAGTTTGGGACTAGCGACCAAAGAGACCCAGTACTTC	CASSLGLATKETQYF
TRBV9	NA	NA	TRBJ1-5	TGTGCCAGCAGCGTAGGCCCCGACAGACATAATCAGCCCCAGCATTTT	CASSVGPDRHNQPQHF
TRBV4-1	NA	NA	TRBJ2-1	TGCGCCAGCAGCCAACTCGGGAGCTACAATGAGCAGTTCTTC	CASSQLGSYNEQFF
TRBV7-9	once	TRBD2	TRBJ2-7	TGTGCCAGCAGCCAAGGGACTAGCAGCTACGAGCAGTACTTC	CASSQGTSSYEQYF
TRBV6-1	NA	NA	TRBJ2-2	TGTGCCAGCAGTGTCCCCGATCTGGGGGGTCCCGGGGAGCTGTTTTTT	CASSVPDLGGPGELFF
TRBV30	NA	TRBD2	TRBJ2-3	TGTGCCTGGAGTGTTGGACTAGTGGGAGATACGCAGTATTTT	CAWSVGLVGDTQYF
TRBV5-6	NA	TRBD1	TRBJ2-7	TGTGCCAGCAGCCGTTGGACAGGGAGCGAGCAGTACTTC	CASSRWTGSEQYF
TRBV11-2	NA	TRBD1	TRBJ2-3	TGTGCCAGCAGCTTATTAACAGGGGGCATGTCCACAGATACGCAGTATTTT	CASSLLTGGMSTDTQYF
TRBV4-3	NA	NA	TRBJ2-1	TGCGCCAGCAGCCCCCGGCGAGGTGAGCAGTTCTTC	CASSPRRGEQFF
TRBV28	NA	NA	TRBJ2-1	TGTGCCACCCGTAGAGGCAGGGGAAAAAACGCTGAGCAGTTCTTC	CATRRGRGKNAEQFF
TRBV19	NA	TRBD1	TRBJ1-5	TGTGCCAGTAGTTTCAGGGGGCTAGGTCAGCCCCAGCATTTT	CASSFRGLGQPQHF
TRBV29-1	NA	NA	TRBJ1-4	TGCAGCGTTGAACAGGCAACTAATGAAAAACTGTTTTTT	CSVEQATNEKLFF
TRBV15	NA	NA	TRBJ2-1	TGTGCCACCAGCTTCCCGCGCGGGATGTCAGGGGGTTACAGCTCCTACAATGAGCAGTTCTTC	CATSFPRGMSGGYSSYNEQFF
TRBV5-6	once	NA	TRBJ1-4	TGTGCCAGCAGCTTAATGATCGAGGGGGGGCTTAATGAAAAACTGTTTTTT	CASSLMIEGGLNEKLFF
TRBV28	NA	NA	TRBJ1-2	TGTGCCAGCAGCCCCGGGATCTATGGCTACACCTTC	CASSPGIYGYTF
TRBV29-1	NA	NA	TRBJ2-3	TGCAGCGTTGAGCGGGGTGATGAACCAGATACGCAGTATTTT	CSVERGDEPDTQYF
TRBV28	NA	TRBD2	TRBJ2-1	TGTGCCAGCAGGAAATTAGCGGGAACTAATGAGCAGTTCTTC	CASRKLAGTNEQFF
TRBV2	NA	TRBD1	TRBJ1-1	TGTGCCAGCATTCTCCGGGACAGGGGATCAAGTGAAGCTTTCTTT	CASILRDRGSSEAFF
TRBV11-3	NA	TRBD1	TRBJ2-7	TGTGCCAGCTCCCTAGGGGGCACAGGGCCCGAGCAGTACTTC	CASSLGGTGPEQYF
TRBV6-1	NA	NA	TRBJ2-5	TGTGCCAGCAGTGAAGGGCAGGTTGGCCTTCGGGAGACCCAGTACTTC	CASSEGQVGLRETQYF
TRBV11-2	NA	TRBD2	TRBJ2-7	TGTGCCAGCAGCCCTCTTCGTGGGAGGGCTGGCGAGCAGTACTTC	CASSPLRGRAGEQYF
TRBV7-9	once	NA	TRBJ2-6	TGTGCCAGCAGCCGCGCCTCCCTTCAGGGATCTGGGGCCAACGTCCTGACTTTC	CASSRASLQGSGANVLTF
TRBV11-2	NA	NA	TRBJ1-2	TGTGCCAGCAGCTTAGCCCACTACACCTACTATGGCTACACCTTC	CASSLAHYTYYGYTF
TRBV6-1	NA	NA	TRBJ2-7	TGTGCCATGGGATCCACTGGGAGCTCCTACGAGCAGTACTTC	CAMGSTGSSYEQYF
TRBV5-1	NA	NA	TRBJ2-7	TGCGCCAGCAGCTTGGGAGGGATAGAGCAGTACTTC	CASSLGGIEQYF
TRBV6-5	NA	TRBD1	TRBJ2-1	TGTGCCAGCAGTTACTATGGACAGGGGGCGTTCAATGAGCAGTTCTTC	CASSYYGQGAFNEQFF
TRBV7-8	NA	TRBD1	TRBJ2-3	TGTGCCAGCAGCCCGCTGTTAGGGGGCCTCGCCGGGACGGGAAGCACAGATACGCAGTATTTT	CASSPLLGGLAGTGSTDTQYF
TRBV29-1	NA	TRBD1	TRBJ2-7	TGCAGCGTTGGTGGACAGGCGCTTGAGCAGTACTTC	CSVGGQALEQYF
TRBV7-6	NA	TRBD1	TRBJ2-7	TGTGCCAGCAGCTCGCAGGGGGCCTCGAACGAGCAGTACTTC	CASSSQGASNEQYF
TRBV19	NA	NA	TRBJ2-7	TGTGCCAGTAGGTATGGGCCTACCTACGAGCAGTACTTC	CASRYGPTYEQYF
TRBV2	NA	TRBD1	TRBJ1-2	TGTGCCAGCAGTGCAACAAACCAGGGGGCGGACTATGGCTACACCTTC	CASSATNQGADYGYTF
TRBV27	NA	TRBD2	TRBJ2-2	TGTGCCAGCAGTCGCCTGCGGGGGGAAAAAAACGGGGAGCTGTTTTTT	CASSRLRGEKNGELFF
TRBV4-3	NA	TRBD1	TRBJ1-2	TGCGCCAGCAGCCAAGAGACAGGGGACTATGGCTACACCTTC	CASSQETGDYGYTF